Below, 29 T cell receptor beta chains from the same sample are listed, as sequenced in a study of early T cells in non-severe SARS-CoV-2 infection (dated by TCRdb to the early 2020s). The library was made by 5' RACE. Sequencing instrument: NextSeq 500. TCRdb handled the public reads itself, with Q25 trimming in fastp and clone calling in MiXCR, and kept productive beta chains. Rows are combined by CDR3 protein, so each entry shows the most common genes and DNA. The sample profile shows some 70,000 distinct CDR3 sequences; 10% to 15% of them were found once. The top ten clones comprise 3% to 5% of the sample. Sequenced material: whole blood. These receptors were collected from an adult who was a healthcare worker with PCR-confirmed SARS-CoV-2 infection or an uninfected control (not recorded which).

This clonotype was counted between two and nine times. This sequence joins TRBV29-1 and TRBJ2-7, with TRBD2 identical over 10 bases. Unmatched junction bases numbered 9, after V lost 6 bases and J lost 4 bases. The V gene's germline CDR1 is SQVTM and CDR2 ANQGSEA. The CDR3 is made up of 14 amino acids. The CDR3 DNA reads as TGCAGCGTCCTGGGCCTAGCGGGAGCATACGAGCAGTACTTC. Translated: CSVLGLAGAYEQYF.

V usage is TRBV6-6 and J usage is TRBJ1-2; a possible D gene is TRBD1 (5 bases). Germline V gene lookup returns CDR1 MNHNY and CDR2 SVGAGI (reference sequence). This CDR3 is built from 14 residues. The V end was cut by 5 bases, the J end by 3 bases, with 13 bases between. The CDR3 spells CASSTSQGHYGYTF. CDR3 in DNA: TGTGCCAGCAGTACCTCCCAGGGCCACTATGGCTACACCTTC.

This clonotype was observed a few times. The chain uses TRBV20-1 and TRBJ2-1; D ambiguous. V was clipped by 7 bases and J by 1 base, with 11 bases between them. Germline values: CDR1 DFQATT, CDR2 SNEGSKA (reference sequence). The CDR3 runs to 13 residues. CDR3 protein: CSGVRRSYNEQFF. The CDR3 coding sequence is TGCAGTGGAGTCCGCCGGTCCTACAATGAGCAGTTCTTC.

This clonotype was seen at least ten times. The chain joins TRBV5-6 to TRBJ1-2; 8 bases are a match to TRBD1. Germline trimming cut 8 bases from V and 4 bases from J; bases unmatched to any gene: 10. CDR3 size: 14 residues. Germline CDR1 reads SGHDT; CDR2 reads YYEEEE. The CDR3 DNA sequence: TGTGCCAGTACCGGACAGGGCGGAAGCTATGGCTACACCTTC. Amino acid sequence: CASTGQGGSYGYTF.

This clonotype was picked up a small number of times. At one of its ends the junction is not consistent with the germline gene, which may arise from a read error. The V gene is TRBV3-1, the J gene TRBJ2-5, with unresolved D. The CDR3 runs to 15 residues. Looked up from germline, CDR1 is LGHDT and CDR2 is YNNKEL (reference sequence). The CDR3 DNA reads as TGTGCCAGCAGCCTCGGATATGGCGGCCAAGAGACCCAGTATTTC. Translated, it gives CASSLGYGGQETQYF.

This clonotype was seen at least ten times. The chain has TRBV20-1 and TRBJ1-5; no firm D call. This CDR3 contains 12 residues. Germline CDR1 reads DFQATT; CDR2 reads SNEGSKA (reference sequence). Trimming shortened V by 6 bases and J by 2 bases, and 8 bases separated the two germline ends. The CDR3 region is CSAPTGNQPQHF. Written as DNA, the CDR3 is TGCAGTGCCCCCACAGGCAATCAGCCCCAGCATTTT.

This sequence joins TRBV27 and TRBJ2-5; 9 positions match TRBD1. Per germline, CDR1 MNHEY and CDR2 SMNVEV (reference sequence). Trimming removed 2 bases from V and 2 bases from J; junction bases left unmatched: 3. The CDR3 has 15 amino acids. Written as DNA, the CDR3 is TGTGCCAGCAGTTTACGGGACAGGGCGCAAGAGACCCAGTACTTC. Its protein product is CASSLRDRAQETQYF.

This clonotype was counted many times. V is TRBV19 and J is TRBJ2-4, with 10 bases lining up with TRBD2. Looked up from germline, CDR1 is LNHDA and CDR2 is SQIVND (reference sequence). The CDR3 length is 14 residues. V gave up 5 bases and J gave up 6 bases; unmatched junction bases: 4. In DNA form, the CDR3 reads TGTGCCAGTAGTCCGGTAGCGGGAGGAAACATTCAGTACTTC. Translated, it gives CASSPVAGGNIQYF.

This clonotype showed up many times. The chain employs TRBV28 and TRBJ2-1; 10 bases agree with TRBD2. The germline CDR1 and CDR2 sequences are MDHEN and SYDVKM. The length of the CDR3 is 18 residues. The junction had 15 bases not matched to a gene; V was cut back by 3 bases and J by 7 bases. Here the CDR3 DNA reads TGTGCCAGCAGTTTTAGGGCCGGGATGGCTAGCGGGAGTAATGAGCAGTTCTTC. Translating it yields CASSFRAGMASGSNEQFF.

V is TRBV12-5 and J is TRBJ2-3, with 13 bases matching TRBD2. This CDR3 has 16 residues. Germline V gene lookup returns CDR1 LGHNT and CDR2 FRNRAP. V trimming: 5 bases; J trimming: 4 bases; junction bases outside the gene matches: 6. CDR3 nucleotides: TGTGCTAGTGGTCTCGGGACTAGCGGGATGGCAGATACGCAGTATTTT. Encoded protein: CASGLGTSGMADTQYF. Variable domain in full (rest from reference TRBV12-5 and TRBJ2-3): DARVTQTPRHKVTEMGQEVTMRCQPILGHNTVFWYRQTMMQGLELLAYFRNRAPLDDSGMPKDRFSAEMPDATLATLKIQPSEPRDSAVYFCASGLGTSGMADTQYFGPGTRLTVL.

The table lists this clonotype with a few counts. The rearrangement links TRBV28 to TRBJ2-1; 8 bases line up with TRBD2. Germline trimming cut 6 bases from V and 6 bases from J; bases unmatched to any gene: 16. CDR1 and CDR2 from the germline V gene are MDHEN and SYDVKM. This CDR3 contains 17 residues. CDR3 in DNA: TGTGCCAGCAGACTACCTTCCCTAGCGGGTAGATCCAATGAGCAGTTCTTC. Translating gives CASRLPSLAGRSNEQFF.

This clonotype appeared a few times. The chain carries TRBV7-8 and TRBJ2-1, with 8 bases aligning to TRBD2. Germline V lookup: CDR1 SGHVS, CDR2 FQNEAQ. The CDR3 covers 16 residues. Losses at the gene ends were 5 bases for V and 7 bases for J; bases not matched to a gene: 13. The chain's CDR3 is CASSLGGSGSWNEQFF. In DNA form, the CDR3 reads TGTGCCAGCAGCCTAGGAGGGAGCGGGAGTTGGAATGAGCAGTTCTTC. The full variable domain, with the rest looked up from reference TRBV7-8 and TRBJ2-1, is GAGVSQSPRYKVAKRGQDVALRCDPISGHVSLFWYQQALGQGPEFLTYFQNEAQLDKSGLPSDRFFAERPEGSVSTLKIQRTQQEDSAVYLCASSLGGSGSWNEQFFGPGTRLTVL.

V gene TRBV28 combines with J gene TRBJ1-5; the D is unclear. This CDR3 has 14 amino acids. The V end was cut by 4 bases, the J end by 3 bases, with 10 bases between. CDR1 and CDR2 from the germline V gene are MDHEN and SYDVKM. CDR3 sequence: CASSSRRDNQPQHF. The DNA for the CDR3 is TGTGCCAGCAGTTCCCGACGGGACAATCAGCCCCAGCATTTT. The full variable domain, with the rest looked up from reference TRBV28 and TRBJ1-5, is DVKVTQSSRYLVKRTGEKVFLECVQDMDHENMFWYRQDPGLGLRLIYFSYDVKMKEKGDIPEGYSVSREKKERFSLILESASTNQTSMYLCASSSRRDNQPQHFGDGTRLSIL.

This clonotype has a handful of counts. The genes are TRBV28 and TRBJ2-3, with D possibly TRBD1 on 5 matching bases. The V gene's germline CDR1 is MDHEN and CDR2 SYDVKM. This CDR3 spans 12 amino acids. The V end lost 6 bases, the J end lost 5 bases, and 9 bases lay between the germline ends. CDR3 residues: CASSQGVDTQYF. DNA for the CDR3: TGTGCCAGCAGCCAGGGTGTAGATACGCAGTATTTT.

This chain joins TRBV3-1 and TRBJ1-2, with D perhaps TRBD1 (5 bases). The germline V gene encodes CDR1 LGHDT and CDR2 YNNKEL (reference sequence). This CDR3 has 18 residues. With 6 bases removed from V and 4 bases from J, the gap between germline ends came to 27 bases. The CDR3 nucleotides are TGTGCCAGCAGTCGTATAAATGCGGACACTTTCAGTGGCTATGGCTACACCTTC. This gives the protein CASSRINADTFSGYGYTF.

This clonotype was seen many times. The V gene is TRBV28, the J gene TRBJ1-2, with D tentatively TRBD1 (5 bases). There are 12 residues in the CDR3. Trimming removed 8 bases from V and 0 bases from J, with 7 bases in between. The V gene's germline CDR1 is MDHEN and CDR2 SYDVKM. CDR3 bases: TGTGCCAGCGGGGGACCTAACTATGGCTACACCTTC. Translated: CASGGPNYGYTF.

The table lists this clonotype with a few counts. The chain recombines TRBV12-3 or TRBV12-4 with TRBJ2-1; 7 bases fit TRBD1. CDR3 length: 12 amino acids. V lost 7 bases, J lost 8 bases, and 5 bases stayed unmatched. The CDR3 DNA is TGTGCCAGCACCTTTAGGGGGCATGAGCAGTTCTTC. Translating it yields CASTFRGHEQFF.

The sample holds many counts of this clonotype. The chain recombines TRBV15 with TRBJ2-3; TRBD2 matches 11 bases. The CDR3 runs 16 residues. Germline-derived CDR1 and CDR2 are LNHNV and YYDKDF (reference sequence). With V trimmed by 6 bases and J by 4 bases, 9 bases remained unmatched. The CDR3 DNA sequence: TGTGCCACCAGTTTGGCTTTAGCGGGAGGGGCAGATACGCAGTATTTT. Its protein is CATSLALAGGADTQYF.

Worth noting for this clonotype: A clone one base away is much larger, so this may be a read error. V and J are TRBV20-1 and TRBJ2-1; D could derive from TRBD1 or TRBD2 (6 bases each). The length of the CDR3 is 14 residues. Trimming stripped 7 bases from V and 6 bases from J, with 19 bases between. Germline V gene lookup returns CDR1 DFQATT and CDR2 SNEGSKA (reference sequence). The CDR3 sequence is CSVGTGAIFNEQFF. CDR3 coding DNA: TGCAGTGTCGGGACGGGGGCCATATTCAATGAGCAGTTCTTC.

This clonotype was detected only a few times. The chain carries TRBV5-6 and TRBJ2-2, with D unresolved. There are 12 residues in the CDR3. The ends were cut back, 3 bases at V and 4 bases at J, with 4 bases in the middle. From germline, CDR1 is SGHDT and CDR2 YYEEEE. CDR3 amino acids: CASSSTTGELFF. CDR3 in DNA: TGTGCCAGCAGCTCGACCACCGGGGAGCTGTTTTTT.

The chain joins TRBV20-1 to TRBJ2-3, with 12 bases lining up with TRBD2. Trimming took 6 bases from V and 0 from J; bases not matched to a gene: 4. Germline lookup yields CDR1 DFQATT and CDR2 SNEGSKA (reference sequence). The CDR3 totals 15 residues. DNA for the CDR3: TGCAGTGCCCCCGGGACTAGCGGGAGCACAGATACGCAGTATTTT. Translated: CSAPGTSGSTDTQYF.

This clonotype has a count of ten or more. This chain uses TRBV30 with TRBJ1-2; D is uncertain. The germline V gene has CDR1 GTSNPN and CDR2 SVGIG (reference sequence). This CDR3 region has 13 residues. The V gene lost 3 bases and the J gene lost 4 bases, with 12 bases spanning the gap. The CDR3 loop reads CAWSIGGIYGYTF. CDR3 in DNA: TGTGCCTGGAGCATCGGAGGTATCTATGGCTACACCTTC.

Many counts were recorded for this clonotype. V usage is TRBV9 and J usage is TRBJ2-3, with no clear D. Trimming removed 0 bases from V and 6 bases from J, with 5 bases in between. This CDR3 contains 12 residues. Germline-derived CDR1 and CDR2 are SGDLS and YYNGEE. The CDR3 nucleotides read TGTGCCAGCAGCGTAGGGCAGGATACGCAGTATTTT. This codes for CASSVGQDTQYF.

With regard to this clonotype: One end of the junction does not line up with germline, which may come from a read error. The chain has TRBV28 and TRBJ1-1; D is perhaps TRBD1 (6 bases). The CDR3 covers 15 residues. CDR1 and CDR2 from the germline V gene are MDHEN and SYDVKM. CDR3 amino acids: CASSLLGAGNTGAFF. CDR3 sequence (DNA): TGTGCCAGCAGTTTGCTGGGGGCGGGAAACACTGGAGCTTTCTTT.

This sequence joins TRBV5-8 and TRBJ1-5, with D possibly TRBD1 on 5 matching bases. Germline CDR1 reads SGHTS; CDR2 reads YDEGEE. This CDR3 spans 13 amino acids. V was pared by 0 bases and J by 14 bases, with 15 bases between. The DNA for the CDR3 is TGTGCCAGCAGCTTGGCCATGGCAGGACAAAAGCATTTT. Amino acid sequence: CASSLAMAGQKHF.

This clonotype has only a few counts. This chain joins TRBV7-3 and TRBJ2-1; 8 bases are a match to TRBD2. This CDR3 region has 15 residues. From germline, CDR1 is SGHTA and CDR2 FQGTGA. V lost 5 bases and J lost 2; bases outside the gene matches: 5. In nucleotides, the CDR3 is TGTGCCAGCAGCGAATTAGCGGGACCCTACAATGAGCAGTTCTTC. Protein sequence: CASSELAGPYNEQFF.

This clonotype was counted at least ten times. The chain joins TRBV7-2 to TRBJ2-7; TRBD2 might be the D (6 bases). Germline CDR1 and CDR2: SGHTA and FQGNSA. Trimming removed 5 bases from V and 4 bases from J, with 12 bases in between. The CDR3 is made up of 13 amino acids. CDR3 region: CASSPRLGYEQYF. As DNA, the CDR3 is TGTGCCAGCAGCCCAAGACTAGGGTACGAGCAGTACTTC.

The CDR3 here is CATSPGTRGYTF. As DNA, the CDR3 is TGTGCCACTTCGCCAGGGACCCGTGGCTACACCTTC. This chain joins TRBV28 and TRBJ1-2; maybe TRBD1 (5 bases). Germline V gene data show CDR1 as MDHEN and CDR2 as SYDVKM. V lost 10 bases and J lost 7, with 16 bases in between. The CDR3 sequence is 12 residues long.

This clonotype turned up a few times. J is TRBJ1-1 and V is TRBV12-3 or TRBV12-4; D uncertain. The CDR3 totals 14 residues. V lost 6 bases, J lost 1 base, and 12 bases lay in between. In DNA, the CDR3 is TGTGCCAGCAGCATAGCCGCAGCGAACACTGAAGCTTTCTTT. This encodes CASSIAAANTEAFF.